This passage covers 2 T cell receptor beta chains from one sample sequenced in a study of cytomegalovirus exposure and HLA in healthy donors. In the PCR, 60 Vbeta and 13 Jbeta primers were used. Assay: immunoSEQ multiplex PCR; the TCRdb copy retains only in-frame clones and omits some. This table holds about 140,000 clones, roughly 77% found once. Material for sequencing was PBMCs. The receptors shown here come from a woman between 25 and 40 years old in good health and CMV-seronegative.

The chain employs TRBV25-1 and TRBJ2-5, with D uncertain. The CDR3 contains 14 residues. Between the trimmed V and J ends, which lost 3 bases and 1 base, there was a span of 9 bases. The germline V gene encodes CDR1 MGHDK and CDR2 SYGVNS. The CDR3 reads CASSDFGPQETQYF. DNA of the CDR3: TGTGCCAGCAGTGACTTTGGGCCCCAAGAGACCCAGTACTTC.

The CDR3 is CASSSHRTQETQYF. CDR3 bases: TGTGCCAGTAGTTCACACCGTACACAAGAGACCCAGTACTTC. This chain uses TRBV19 with TRBJ2-5; D is unresolved. CDR1 LNHDA and CDR2 SQIVND come from the germline V gene (reference sequence). The germline V and J ends were trimmed by 5 bases and 2 bases, with 12 bases remaining between them. This CDR3 spans 14 amino acids. Full variable domain (rest looked up from reference TRBV19 and TRBJ2-5): DGGITQSPKYLFRKEGQNVTLSCEQNLNHDAMYWYRQDPGQGLRLIYYSQIVNDFQKGDIAEGYSVSREKKESFPLTVTSAQKNPTAFYLCASSSHRTQETQYFGPGTRLLVL.